This T cell receptor beta chain is from a study of blood T cell repertoires in COVID-19. About the study: Donors in the United States, Italy and Spain gave samples during acute or convalescent COVID-19. Nucleic acid was either cDNA or gDNA, and it came from T cells, B-cell-depleted T cells, or PBMCs.

The CDR3 has 14 amino acids. The V gene's germline CDR1 is MNHNY and CDR2 SVGAGI (reference sequence). V lost 8 bases and J 9 bases, leaving 20 bases between the germline ends. There are a few counts of this clone. Using immunoSEQ multiplex PCR, the repertoire was profiled, and TCRdb retains in-frame clones only, with some absent. The table has about 150,000 clones, roughly 81% seen once; the top ten hold 8.3%. Patients in Seattle were enrolled during active infection, then followed longitudinally. This clonotype was sampled from a woman aged 60-70 years with COVID-19, enrolled during active disease. The genes are TRBV6-6 and TRBJ2-1; D possibly corresponds to TRBD1 (6 bases). Source material: peripheral blood. The CDR3 DNA is TGTGCCAGCGGCTCTTCCGGGGACACGGGTGAGCAGTTCTTC. Translating gives CASGSSGDTGEQFF.